This T cell receptor beta chain was recovered during a study of blood T cell repertoires in COVID-19. The length of the CDR3 is 15 residues. Unmatched junction bases numbered 14, after V lost 5 bases and J lost 8 bases. Germline V gene data show CDR1 as SGHTA and CDR2 as FQGNSA. Generated by immunoSEQ multiplex PCR, the TCRdb table keeps only in-frame clones and is missing some. The sample contains 200,000 to 300,000 clones, about 90% of which appear only once. Material: peripheral blood. V usage is TRBV7-2 and J usage is TRBJ1-2; 7 bases line up with TRBD1. The source of this sequence is a man aged 18 to 30 with active or convalescent COVID-19. The CDR3: CASSVDLDRVGGYTF. The CDR3 coding sequence is TGTGCCAGCAGCGTAGACCTTGACAGGGTCGGGGGCTACACCTTC.